The present T cell receptor beta chain was sequenced within a study of human T cells and chemical hapten exposure. Time point given: healthy volunteer bleed at 2 weeks. From whole blood left unfractionated, total RNA was extracted. Unique molecular identifiers were attached to individual cDNA molecules during library preparation. TCRdb itself ran the RACE reads through MiXCR, one entry per CDR3 protein. Of over 100,000 distinct CDR3 sequences detected, about 9.4% appear once; the ten largest clones hold roughly 1.6%. The receptor was derived from a male donor in good health. Some clones in this sample may be carry-over from other donors' samples. Sequencing used whole blood.

CDR3 protein: CASSLVGGSNDEQYF. The CDR3 DNA sequence: TGTGCCAGCAGCTTAGTGGGCGGGAGCAACGACGAGCAGTACTTC. The chain uses TRBV7-2 and TRBJ2-7; 7 bases match TRBD2. J lost 5 bases, V lost 1 base, and 8 bases had no gene match. Germline loops: CDR1 SGHTA, CDR2 FQGNSA. CDR3 length equals 15 residues.